This T cell receptor beta chain was captured by sequencing in a study of CD8 T cells in ankylosing spondylitis. The CDR3 covers 11 residues. Trimming left V 8 bases short and J 5 bases short, with 9 bases between. Per the germline V gene, CDR1 is MNHEY and CDR2 is SVGEGT. The TCR beta libraries were generated through quantitative 5'-RACE incorporating molecular barcodes. TCRdb reprocessed the 5' RACE reads via MiXCR and lists one record per CDR3 protein. Of approximately 240,000 distinct CDR3 sequences detected, under 30% appear once; the ten largest clones hold less than 0.75%. This clonotype was counted between two and nine times. Its antigen is still unknown. Overall study results and limits: CD8+ cells made up the disease-linked clones, which were relatively rare in peripheral blood. Ankylosing spondylitis blood seemed to carry a telltale TCR beta motif made of eight or nine highly homologous variants. Significantly higher representation of disease-linked clones was reported for matched ankylosing spondylitis synovial fluid.

The sequenced sample consisted of blood, either unsorted or a sorted T cell fraction (not recorded which). The clonotype was recovered from a male donor with ankylosing spondylitis or in good health (not recorded which). V usage is TRBV6-2 or TRBV6-3 and J usage is TRBJ2-5; D ambiguous. CDR3 amino acids: CASSNGETQYF. CDR3 DNA sequence: TGTGCCAGCTCAAACGGGGAGACCCAGTACTTC.